These 4 T cell receptor beta chains were sequenced from one sample in a study of persistence of HIV-infected CD4 T cells. Overlapping HIV-1 Gag 15-mer peptides at approximately 0.96 ug per peptide per mL were used. CD40L/CD69 double-negative CD45RO-high memory CD4+ T cells were collected. The immunoSEQ assay was version 4, run in survey mode. The data were produced by immunoSEQ multiplex PCR, yet TCRdb's version contains in-frame clones alone and is incomplete. The sample lists about 35,000 clones, around 85% occurring once. No cognate antigen is known for these TCRs. Source: cultured CD4+ T cells from PBMCs, taken from a patient who received antiretroviral therapy. These receptors came from an adult with HIV. The donor label of this sample is uncertain.

The V and J genes are TRBV28 and TRBJ2-2, with D possibly TRBD1 on 6 matching bases. Germline loops: CDR1 MDHEN, CDR2 SYDVKM. The CDR3 length is 14 residues. The V end was cut by 5 bases, the J end by 4 bases, with 11 bases between. The CDR3 here is CASSGDTFTGELFF. The DNA of the CDR3 is TGTGCCAGCAGTGGGGACACCTTCACCGGGGAGCTGTTTTTT.

This rearrangement joins TRBV18 to TRBJ2-3; D possibly uses TRBD1 or TRBD2 (5 bases each). With 7 bases removed from V and 4 bases from J, the gap between germline ends came to 12 bases. The CDR3 runs 13 residues. Germline V gives CDR1 KGHSH, CDR2 LQKENI. The CDR3 is CASWRLGADTQYF. CDR3 sequence (DNA): TGTGCCAGCTGGCGGTTGGGGGCAGATACGCAGTATTTT.

The rearrangement uses TRBV5-1 and TRBJ2-4; TRBD1 matches 7 bases. The CDR3 totals 13 residues. Germline CDR1 and CDR2: SGHRS and YFSETQ. The V and J ends lost 4 bases and 5 bases, in that order; junction bases with no gene match: 3. The CDR3 region is CASSGTDQNIQYF. The CDR3 DNA reads as TGCGCCAGCAGCGGGACAGACCAAAACATTCAGTACTTC.

The chain has TRBV3-1 (or the pseudogene TRBV3-2) and TRBJ1-4, with D possibly being TRBD1 (6 bases). The germline V gene has CDR1 LGHDT and CDR2 YNNKEL (reference sequence). The V end lost 1 base, the J end lost 10 bases, and 16 bases lay between the germline ends. This CDR3 region has 15 residues. CDR3 in DNA: TGTGCCAGCAGCCAAGGGATCGTAGGGGGAGGAAAACTGTTTTTT. Translation: CASSQGIVGGGKLFF.